One and the same sample provided the 26 T cell receptor beta chains below, sequenced in a study of blood T cells in healthy people across ages. A J-beta primer mix and a sample-barcoded 5' primer were used in a second PCR of about 7 to 12 cycles. TCRdb analysed the 5' RACE reads with MiXCR anew, one entry per CDR3 protein. The sample shows about 1.6 million distinct CDR3 sequences, roughly 32% of them seen only once. The material sequenced was blood. Source of these receptors: a young woman in good health.

This clonotype was picked up a small number of times. CDR3 sequence (DNA): TGTGCCACCAGCCCCGGAGACAGGGACTCCTACGAGCAGTACTTC. Translating it yields CATSPGDRDSYEQYF. J is TRBJ2-7 and V is TRBV24-1; TRBD1 aligns across 7 bases. This CDR3 contains 15 residues. From germline, CDR1 is KGHDR and CDR2 SFDVKD. Trimming at V came to 7 bases and at J to 0 bases, leaving 8 bases not matched to a gene.

The J gene is TRBJ2-7, the V gene TRBV6-5, with TRBD2 identical over 7 bases. Germline V gene data show CDR1 as MNHEY and CDR2 as SVGAGI. The CDR3 is 16 amino acids. J was trimmed by 4 bases and V by 0 bases; bases with no gene match: 9. The CDR3 bases are TGTGCCAGCAGTTACTCAGGCGAGCGGGGCAGATACGAGCAGTACTTC. Translated: CASSYSGERGRYEQYF.

This clonotype was counted at least ten times. The chain uses TRBV27 and TRBJ2-7; TRBD1 matches at 10 bases. CDR3 length: 15 residues. Germline assignment: CDR1 MNHEY and CDR2 SMNVEV (reference sequence). Trimming cost V 0 bases and J 3 bases; bases outside gene matches: 2. The DNA of the CDR3 is TGTGCCAGCAGTTTATCCGGGACAGGGGTCTACGAGCAGTACTTC. Protein product: CASSLSGTGVYEQYF.

This clonotype is a singleton in its sample. The junction shows a germline mismatch at one end, possibly a read error. The chain employs TRBV15 and TRBJ2-7; D is tentatively TRBD1 or TRBD2 (6 bases each). Germline CDR1 reads LNHNV; CDR2 reads YYDKDF (reference sequence). There are 17 residues in the CDR3. The CDR3 spells CATGRDQTWGARVEQYF. The CDR3 DNA reads TGTGCCACCGGCAGAGATCAAACTTGGGGGGCCCGTGTCGAGCAGTACTTC.

This clonotype was counted a few times. The chain recombines TRBV7-3 with TRBJ2-3; D gene ambiguous. The CDR3 loop spans 13 amino acids. Trimming cost V 5 bases and J 5 bases, with 11 bases left between them. CDR1 is SGHTA and CDR2 is FQGTGA in the germline V gene. The CDR3 sequence: CASSLSLEDTQYF. In nucleotides, the CDR3 is TGTGCCAGCAGCCTATCCTTGGAAGATACGCAGTATTTT.

V usage is TRBV7-9 and J usage is TRBJ2-1; no clear D. Between the trimmed V and J ends, which lost 7 bases and 3 bases, there was a span of 10 bases. The CDR3 contains 13 residues. Germline lookup yields CDR1 SEHNR and CDR2 FQNEAQ (reference sequence). This CDR3 reads CASTPMGYNEQFF. As DNA, the CDR3 is TGTGCCAGCACCCCTATGGGCTACAATGAGCAGTTCTTC.

V usage is TRBV28 and J usage is TRBJ2-1; the D gene is possibly TRBD2 (6 bases). The CDR3 covers 20 residues. V dropped 8 bases and J dropped 4 bases, with 33 bases sitting between them. Germline V gene sequence: CDR1 MDHEN, CDR2 SYDVKM. CDR3 DNA sequence: TGTGCCAGCTTATACGAGGGGAAATTTGAGGCCGGGAGCGTTTACAATGAGCAGTTCTTC. Translating gives CASLYEGKFEAGSVYNEQFF.

The gene calls are TRBV28 and TRBJ2-7; 7 bases match TRBD2. Germline lookup yields CDR1 MDHEN and CDR2 SYDVKM. CDR3 length: 14 residues. Germline trimming cut 6 bases from V and 5 bases from J; bases unmatched to any gene: 10. Here the CDR3 reads CASSPIGRSNEQYF. In nucleotides, the CDR3 is TGTGCCAGCAGCCCTATCGGGAGGTCGAACGAGCAGTACTTC.

A few counts support this clonotype. The J gene is TRBJ2-1, the V gene TRBV9, with 7 bases lining up with TRBD2. This CDR3 is built from 14 residues. Germline CDR1 is SGDLS and CDR2 is YYNGEE. V lost 7 bases, J lost 7 bases, and 11 bases stayed unmatched. CDR3 DNA sequence: TGTGCCAGCGGCGGGCGGGGGACCCTAAATGAGCAGTTCTTC. Protein sequence: CASGGRGTLNEQFF. Together with reference TRBV9 and TRBJ2-1, the CDR3 gives the full variable domain: DSGVTQTPKHLITATGQRVTLRCSPRSGDLSVYWYQQSLDQGLQFLIQYYNGEERAKGNILERFSAQQFPDLHSELNLSSLELGDSALYFCASGGRGTLNEQFFGPGTRLTVL.

Details on this clonotype: One end of the junction is discordant with germline, which a read error may explain. The V and J genes are TRBV30 and TRBJ1-4; possible D gene TRBD1, 6 bases. The CDR3 loop spans 16 amino acids. Germline values: CDR1 GTSNPN, CDR2 SVGIG (reference sequence). The CDR3, as DNA: TGTGCCTGGAGTCCCTATGGGGACACAGAAAATGGAAAACTGTTTTTT. Its translation is CAWSPYGDTENGKLFF.

This chain connects TRBV20-1 to TRBJ2-3; maybe TRBD1 (5 bases). CDR3 length: 16 amino acids. Germline CDR1 reads DFQATT; CDR2 reads SNEGSKA (reference sequence). V was pared by 5 bases and J by 0 bases, with 18 bases between. In nucleotides, the CDR3 is TGCAGTGCTTTACTGATGGGGCGGTCTAGCACAGATACGCAGTATTTT. Encoded protein: CSALLMGRSSTDTQYF.

On this clonotype: Compared with germline, one end of the junction differs, possibly owing to a read error. The V gene is TRBV5-1, the J gene TRBJ2-3, with unresolved D. The germline CDR1 and CDR2 sequences are SGHRS and YFSETQ. The CDR3 runs to 14 residues. This CDR3 reads CASSLIGATNTQYF. The CDR3 nucleotides read TGCGCCAGCAGCTTGATAGGAGCCACAAATACGCAGTATTTT.

Details on this clonotype: A clone one base away is much larger, so this may be a read error. The chain has TRBV20-1 and TRBJ2-7; tentatively, D is TRBD1 or TRBD2 (5 bases each). There are 16 residues in the CDR3. Germline CDR1 reads DFQATT; CDR2 reads SNEGSKA (reference sequence). Between the trimmed V and J ends, which lost 5 bases and 7 bases, there was a span of 27 bases. DNA for the CDR3: TGCAGTGCTGACAGTCGCAGCGGACGCTCCTACAATGAGCAGTACTTC. This encodes CSADSRSGRSYNEQYF.

As for this clonotype: A much larger clone sits a single nucleotide away, making a read error possible. The genes are TRBV6-2 or TRBV6-3 and TRBJ2-3; D remains unclear. CDR1 is MNHEY, CDR2 SVGEGT, per germline. This CDR3 comprises 14 residues. Deletions cut 6 bases from V and 2 bases from J, with 12 bases between. For the CDR3, the DNA is TGTGCCAGCAGGCGAAAGGCGGACACAGATACGCAGTATTTT. Translation gives CASRRKADTDTQYF.

This clonotype appeared a few times. CDR3 nucleotides: TGCAGTGCCCCCTCAGTGAGAGATACGCAGTATTTT. Protein sequence: CSAPSVRDTQYF. The chain carries TRBV20-1 and TRBJ2-3; D is undetermined. The germline V and J ends were trimmed by 6 bases and 5 bases, with 12 bases remaining between them. This CDR3 comprises 12 residues. In germline, CDR1 is DFQATT, CDR2 SNEGSKA (reference sequence).

This clonotype has just a few counts. The rearrangement uses TRBV6-1 and TRBJ2-1, with unresolved D. V lost 0 bases and J lost 14, with 17 bases in between. Germline lookup yields CDR1 MNHNS and CDR2 SASEGT. The CDR3 contains 14 residues. CDR3 sequence (DNA): TGTGCCAGCAGTGAAGCTCCGGTCACTGCCTGGAAGTTCTTC. Protein: CASSEAPVTAWKFF.

Comments on this clonotype: With a much larger clone just one base away, this may be a read error. The genes are TRBV10-3 and TRBJ2-3; 7 bases map to TRBD1. Germline CDR1 ENHRY, CDR2 SYGVKD. This CDR3 has 12 residues. CDR3: CAVRPGGDTQYF. The DNA of the CDR3 is TGTGCCGTCAGACCAGGGGGTGATACGCAGTATTTT.

The CDR3 nucleotides read TGTGCCAGCAGTGAGGGGGTTTCAACTAATGAAAAACTGTTTTTT. Protein: CASSEGVSTNEKLFF. V usage is TRBV6-1 and J usage is TRBJ1-4, with TRBD1 as a possible D gene (5 bases). Germline values: CDR1 MNHNS, CDR2 SASEGT. This CDR3 spans 15 amino acids. The V gene lost 3 bases and the J gene lost 0 bases, with 8 bases spanning the gap.

The chain uses TRBV6-1 and TRBJ2-6; D is unclear. The CDR3 runs to 15 residues. Trimming cost V 0 bases and J 4 bases, with 7 bases left between them. Germline V gene data show CDR1 as MNHNS and CDR2 as SASEGT. Here the CDR3 DNA reads TGTGCCAGCAGTGAAGCCAGTCTGGGGGCCAACGTCCTGACTTTC. Translated, it gives CASSEASLGANVLTF.

This clonotype was recorded a few times. V is TRBV3-1 and J is TRBJ2-7; TRBD1 aligns across 7 bases. Looked up from germline, CDR1 is LGHDT and CDR2 is YNNKEL (reference sequence). The V segment lost 4 bases and the J segment 3 bases; nucleotides outside the gene matches: 12. CDR3 length: 16 amino acids. The CDR3 DNA reads as TGTGCCAGCAGCCCCACGATAGGGACAGTCATCTACGAGCAGTACTTC. Amino acid sequence: CASSPTIGTVIYEQYF.

This chain joins TRBV2 and TRBJ1-1; D is perhaps TRBD1 (5 bases). Germline CDR1 and CDR2: SNHLY and FYNNEI. This CDR3 region has 16 residues. Trimming removed 4 bases at V and 4 bases at J, with 19 bases between. CDR3 DNA sequence: TGTGCCAGCAGTGGAGTCCCGGGAATCGGGGCCACTGAAGCTTTCTTT. Amino acids: CASSGVPGIGATEAFF.

CDR3 region: CASTSGTGAYNEQFF. CDR3 DNA: TGTGCCAGCACTTCCGGGACAGGGGCGTACAATGAGCAGTTCTTC. The chain employs TRBV6-5 and TRBJ2-1; 10 bases agree with TRBD1. This CDR3 spans 15 amino acids. V shed 7 bases, J shed 4 bases, and the junction held 7 bases outside the gene matches. Germline V gene sequence: CDR1 MNHEY, CDR2 SVGAGI.

This rearrangement joins TRBV20-1 to TRBJ2-7; the match to TRBD2 covers 13 bases. The J call could be wrong; TRBJ2-5 is a better fit for the DNA end. This CDR3 contains 15 residues. Germline CDR1 reads DFQATT; CDR2 reads SNEGSKA (reference sequence). CDR3 residues: CSATTSGGAPETQYF. DNA of the CDR3: TGCAGTGCTACAACTAGCGGGGGGGCACCGGAGACCCAGTACTTC.

The J gene is TRBJ2-1, the V gene TRBV6-6, with unresolved D. CDR1 is MNHNY, CDR2 SVGAGI, per germline (reference sequence). Trimming took 2 bases from V and 0 from J, leaving 8 bases between them. The CDR3 loop spans 15 amino acids. The CDR3 loop reads CASSYRASSYNEQFF. The CDR3 DNA sequence: TGTGCCAGCAGTTACCGGGCGAGCTCCTACAATGAGCAGTTCTTC.

This clonotype was seen more than once but under ten times. This rearrangement joins TRBV12-3 or TRBV12-4 to TRBJ1-5; TRBD1 might be the D (5 bases). Trimming cost V 2 bases and J 3 bases, with 8 bases left between them. This CDR3 region has 14 residues. The CDR3 region is CASSLTDNNQPQHF. CDR3 DNA: TGTGCCAGCAGTTTAACGGACAACAATCAGCCCCAGCATTTT.

Only a few counts were recorded for this clonotype. The rearrangement joins TRBV25-1 to TRBJ2-1, with 7 bases aligning to TRBD1. The V gene end was trimmed by 1 base and the J gene end by 4 bases; junction bases not matched to a gene: 4. Germline CDR1 and CDR2: MGHDK and SYGVNS. CDR3 length equals 15 residues. The CDR3 protein is CASSESGRGYNEQFF. The CDR3 nucleotides are TGTGCCAGCAGTGAATCCGGCAGGGGGTACAATGAGCAGTTCTTC.